This TCR beta chain was captured in a study of T cell responses to AZD1222 COVID-19 vaccine. This CDR3 has 16 residues. V trimming: 4 bases; J trimming: 6 bases; junction bases outside the gene matches: 9. Germline V lookup: CDR1 MNHEY, CDR2 SVGAGI. Sequencing was performed with immunoSEQ multiplex PCR; in TCRdb, only in-frame clones are kept and a portion is missing. The sample shows 150,000 to 200,000 clones, 70% to 90% of them seen only once. The sample in question was peripheral blood, obtained 28 days after the second dose of the MenACWY control vaccine. The chain joins TRBV6-5 to TRBJ1-2, with TRBD1 matching 12 bases. The source of this sequence is an adult who received the MenACWY meningococcal vaccine as a control. This CDR3 reads CASSFQPGQGAHGYTF. The CDR3 DNA sequence: TGTGCCAGCAGTTTCCAACCGGGACAGGGGGCGCATGGCTACACCTTC.